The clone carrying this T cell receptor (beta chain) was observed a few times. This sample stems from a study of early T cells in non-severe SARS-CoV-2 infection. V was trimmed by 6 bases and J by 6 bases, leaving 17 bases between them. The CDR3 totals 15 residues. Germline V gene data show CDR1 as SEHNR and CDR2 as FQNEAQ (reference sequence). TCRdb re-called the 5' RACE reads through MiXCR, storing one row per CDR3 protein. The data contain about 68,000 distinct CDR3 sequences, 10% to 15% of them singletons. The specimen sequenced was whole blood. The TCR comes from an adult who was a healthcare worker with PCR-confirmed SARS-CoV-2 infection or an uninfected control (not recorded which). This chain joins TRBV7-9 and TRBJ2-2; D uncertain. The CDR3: CASRSAGLPPGELFF. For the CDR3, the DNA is TGTGCCAGCAGGTCCGCCGGTCTACCCCCCGGGGAGCTGTTTTTT.